Listed here are 25 T cell receptor beta chains from one sample, sequenced in a study of T cells in localized non-small cell lung cancer. Sequenced by immunoSEQ multiplex PCR; TCRdb stores in-frame clones only, minus some. The sample consists of 35,000 to 40,000 clones, over 75% of them appearing once. The sequencing here drew on peripheral blood, taken before any cancer treatment. These receptors all stem from a woman aged 40 to 75 with stage I lung adenocarcinoma.

J is TRBJ2-5 and V is TRBV4-1, with D perhaps TRBD2 (6 bases). V lost 2 bases, J lost 1 base, and 23 bases lay in between. Germline CDR1 is MGHRA and CDR2 is YSYEKL. The CDR3 is 19 amino acids. In nucleotides, the CDR3 is TGCGCCAGCAGCCAAAGTCCGGCGAGTAGCGGAGGAACCCAAGAGACCCAGTACTTC. Translation gives CASSQSPASSGGTQETQYF.

The chain has TRBV6-6 and TRBJ1-5; TRBD1 might be the D (6 bases). V lost 7 bases, J lost 1 base, and 17 bases lay in between. This CDR3 contains 16 residues. Germline CDR1 reads MNHNY; CDR2 reads SVGAGI (reference sequence). The CDR3 loop is CASKDPGDRSNQPQHF. The CDR3 DNA is TGTGCCAGCAAGGACCCAGGGGATCGAAGCAATCAGCCCCAGCATTTT.

The J gene is TRBJ1-3, the V gene TRBV13; the D is unclear. CDR3 size: 16 residues. V gave up 1 base and J gave up 4 bases, with 14 bases separating them. The germline gives CDR1 PRHDT, CDR2 FYEKMQ (reference sequence). DNA for the CDR3: TGTGCCAGCAGCTTAGCCGGACTGGGGATAGGAAACACCATATATTTT. This translates into CASSLAGLGIGNTIYF.

This clone was observed a handful of times. The rearrangement joins TRBV5-1 to TRBJ2-7; possible D gene TRBD2, 5 bases. Germline assignment: CDR1 SGHRS and CDR2 YFSETQ. V was shortened by 5 bases and J by 3 bases, with 18 bases between the two germline ends. The CDR3 has 15 amino acids. CDR3 amino acids: CASSYSGSSSYEQYF. The CDR3 bases are TGCGCCAGCAGTTATTCGGGGTCAAGTAGCTACGAGCAGTACTTC.

This rearrangement joins TRBV11-2 to TRBJ2-7; TRBD2 matches 7 bases. V trimming: 5 bases; J trimming: 1 base; junction bases outside the gene matches: 8. The V gene's germline CDR1 is SGHAT and CDR2 FQNNGV. The CDR3 totals 15 residues. The CDR3 region is CASSKNRDYSYEQYF. For the CDR3, the DNA is TGTGCCAGCAGCAAGAACCGGGACTATTCCTACGAGCAGTACTTC.

The V call is TRBV28, the J call TRBJ2-5, with 9 bases aligning to TRBD2. The ends lost 5 bases at V and 3 bases at J; junction bases unmatched: 7. There are 15 residues in the CDR3. Germline CDR1 MDHEN, CDR2 SYDVKM. The CDR3 here is CASSRGGRVEETQYF. The DNA of the CDR3 is TGTGCCAGCAGTAGAGGCGGGAGGGTGGAAGAGACCCAGTACTTC.

The chain recombines TRBV6-1 with TRBJ2-3; D not certain. Germline CDR1 MNHNS, CDR2 SASEGT. The V and J ends lost 7 bases and 1 base respectively, with 9 bases between them. CDR3 length equals 13 residues. The CDR3 sequence: CASNLIGTDTQYF. DNA for the CDR3: TGTGCCAGCAACCTCATTGGCACAGATACGCAGTATTTT.

J is TRBJ2-2 and V is TRBV19; 7 bases are a match to TRBD1. The CDR3 is 14 amino acids. The germline CDR1 and CDR2 sequences are LNHDA and SQIVND (reference sequence). V was clipped by 5 bases and J by 6 bases; unmatched bases: 6. The CDR3 DNA follows: TGTGCCAGTAGTCCCAGACAGGGCCCCGGGGAGCTGTTTTTT. Its protein is CASSPRQGPGELFF.

This chain uses TRBV27 with TRBJ2-1; 9 bases line up with TRBD1. Germline lookup yields CDR1 MNHEY and CDR2 SMNVEV (reference sequence). V shed 6 bases and J 3 bases; nucleotides not matched to a gene: 6. CDR3 length: 15 residues. CDR3 coding DNA: TGTGCCAGCAGCGTTACAGGGGGCGACTACAATGAGCAGTTCTTC. Translated: CASSVTGGDYNEQFF.

The rearrangement joins TRBV19 to TRBJ2-5; 12 bases line up with TRBD1. Germline loops: CDR1 LNHDA, CDR2 SQIVND (reference sequence). CDR3 length: 13 residues. V lost 9 bases and J lost 5; bases outside the gene matches: 4. The CDR3 DNA is TGTGCCAGCTCCGGGACAGGGGGCGAGACCCAGTACTTC. Amino acid sequence: CASSGTGGETQYF. Based on the CDR3 plus reference TRBV19 and TRBJ2-5, the full variable domain is DGGITQSPKYLFRKEGQNVTLSCEQNLNHDAMYWYRQDPGQGLRLIYYSQIVNDFQKGDIAEGYSVSREKKESFPLTVTSAQKNPTAFYLCASSGTGGETQYFGPGTRLLVL.

V and J are TRBV9 and TRBJ2-3; D is uncertain. Germline V gene sequence: CDR1 SGDLS, CDR2 YYNGEE. The CDR3 extends over 15 amino acids. Trimming took 2 bases from V and 0 from J, leaving 10 bases between them. The DNA of the CDR3 is TGTGCCAGCAGCGTTCTTCTAGGAAGCACAGATACGCAGTATTTT. It specifies CASSVLLGSTDTQYF.

The chain recombines TRBV18 with TRBJ2-2, with no clear D. V was clipped by 3 bases and J by 5 bases, with 13 bases between them. This CDR3 region has 15 residues. Germline CDR1 and CDR2: KGHSH and LQKENI. This chain's CDR3 is CASSPSVPRTGELFF. DNA of the CDR3: TGTGCCAGCTCACCCTCGGTACCTCGAACCGGGGAGCTGTTTTTT. The variable domain in full, completed from reference TRBV18 and TRBJ2-2, reads NAGVMQNPRHLVRRRGQEARLRCSPMKGHSHVYWYRQLPEEGLKFMVYLQKENIIDESGMPKERFSAEFPKEGPSILRIQQVVRGDSAAYFCASSPSVPRTGELFFGEGSRLTVL.

The chain employs TRBV28 and TRBJ2-5, with TRBD2 matching 9 bases. Trimming at V came to 7 bases and at J to 7 bases, leaving 7 bases not matched to a gene. This CDR3 is built from 13 residues. CDR1 and CDR2 (germline): MDHEN, SYDVKM. The CDR3 sequence: CASTLAGPGTQYF. CDR3 nucleotide sequence: TGTGCCAGCACCCTAGCGGGACCCGGGACCCAGTACTTC.

The chain is built from TRBV19 and TRBJ2-5; tentatively, D is TRBD1 or TRBD2 (5 bases each). Trimming left V 5 bases short and J 2 bases short, with 15 bases between. The V gene's germline CDR1 is LNHDA and CDR2 SQIVND (reference sequence). The CDR3 is 15 residues long. In nucleotides, the CDR3 is TGTGCCAGTAGTCTAAGACGGGGCCGTCAAGAGACCCAGTACTTC. Translation: CASSLRRGRQETQYF.

CDR3: CASSIAPGSRTDGGYTF. CDR3 DNA sequence: TGTGCCAGTAGTATAGCGCCAGGGTCGAGGACCGACGGCGGCTACACCTTC. The gene calls are TRBV19 and TRBJ1-2; possible D gene TRBD1, 5 bases. The CDR3 contains 17 residues. The germline V gene has CDR1 LNHDA and CDR2 SQIVND (reference sequence). V lost 1 base, J lost 8 bases, and 23 bases lay in between.

The CDR3 spells CASTGGAAYSNQPQHF. The CDR3 bases are TGTGCCAGTACCGGGGGGGCTGCATATAGCAATCAGCCCCAGCATTTT. The chain combines TRBV19 with TRBJ1-5; weak D call: TRBD1 (6 bases). Germline V CDR1 and CDR2: LNHDA, SQIVND (reference sequence). This CDR3 is built from 16 residues. The V end was cut by 7 bases, the J end by 0 bases, with 16 bases between.

As to this clone: The junction departs from the called germline gene at one end, perhaps through a read error. This chain links TRBV13 with TRBJ2-5; TRBD2 matches 11 bases. This CDR3 is built from 15 residues. Germline CDR1 reads PRHDT; CDR2 reads FYEKMQ (reference sequence). The CDR3 DNA reads TGTGCCAGCAGCTTAGCGACTAGCGGGATCGGAGCGGTGAACTTC. It specifies CASSLATSGIGAVNF.

This rearrangement joins TRBV7-2 to TRBJ2-7; 9 bases line up with TRBD1. The CDR3 is 15 amino acids. CDR1 SGHTA and CDR2 FQGNSA come from the germline V gene. The trim removed 5 bases at V and 7 bases at J, leaving 12 bases unmatched. The CDR3 coding sequence is TGTGCCAGCAGCCCGAACTCCGGGACAGGGTTTGAGCAGTACTTC. Its protein is CASSPNSGTGFEQYF.

V gene TRBV5-4 combines with J gene TRBJ2-5; possibly TRBD1 for D (5 bases). V shed 0 bases and J shed 4 bases, with 16 bases lying between them. This CDR3 is built from 16 residues. Germline V gives CDR1 SGHNT, CDR2 YYREEE (reference sequence). CDR3: CASSLGGSMVVETQYF. CDR3 in DNA: TGTGCCAGCAGCTTGGGGGGCAGTATGGTGGTAGAGACCCAGTACTTC. Looking up the rest from reference TRBV5-4 and TRBJ2-5 gives the full variable domain: ETGVTQSPTHLIKTRGQQVTLRCSSQSGHNTVSWYQQALGQGPQFIFQYYREEENGRGNFPPRFSGLQFPNYSSELNVNALELDDSALYLCASSLGGSMVVETQYFGPGTRLLVL.

The gene calls are TRBV5-1 and TRBJ2-5; tentatively, D is TRBD1 or TRBD2 (5 bases each). The germline V and J ends were trimmed by 5 bases and 3 bases, with 14 bases remaining between them. The CDR3 spans 14 residues. Germline V gives CDR1 SGHRS, CDR2 YFSETQ. The CDR3 region is CASRGTPDEETQYF. For the CDR3, the DNA is TGCGCCAGCAGAGGGACCCCAGACGAAGAGACCCAGTACTTC.

DNA of the CDR3: TGCGCCAGCCAAGGGACTAGCCCCAGCACAGATACGCAGTATTTT. Encoded protein: CASQGTSPSTDTQYF. The chain joins TRBV5-1 to TRBJ2-3; 9 bases are a match to TRBD2. The CDR3 consists of 15 residues. The V and J ends lost 7 bases and 0 bases, in that order; junction bases with no gene match: 6. Germline V CDR1 and CDR2: SGHRS, YFSETQ.

The chain uses TRBV6-1 and TRBJ2-7; D is perhaps TRBD1 (5 bases). Germline V gene sequence: CDR1 MNHNS, CDR2 SASEGT. With 10 bases removed from V and 2 bases from J, the gap between germline ends came to 21 bases. CDR3 size: 15 residues. CDR3 DNA sequence: TGTGCCACCCAGAGATTAGGGGATTTGACCTACGAGCAGTACTTC. Amino acids: CATQRLGDLTYEQYF.

This chain joins TRBV10-3 and TRBJ2-1; D not certain. The CDR3 runs to 14 residues. Trimming removed 3 bases at V and 3 bases at J, with 9 bases between. Germline V gives CDR1 ENHRY, CDR2 SYGVKD. The CDR3 reads CAISDRLDYNEQFF. For the CDR3, the DNA is TGTGCCATCAGTGATCGCTTAGACTACAATGAGCAGTTCTTC.

The J gene is TRBJ2-5, the V gene TRBV5-1; maybe TRBD1 (5 bases). CDR1 and CDR2 from the germline V gene are SGHRS and YFSETQ. This CDR3 comprises 14 residues. V was cut by 4 bases and J by 0 bases, with 10 bases left in between. The CDR3 DNA sequence: TGCGCCAGCAGCACCGACAGCTACCAAGAGACCCAGTACTTC. Amino acids: CASSTDSYQETQYF. The full variable domain, in which reference TRBV5-1 and TRBJ2-5 provide the parts outside the CDR3, is KAGVTQTPRYLIKTRGQQVTLSCSPISGHRSVSWYQQTPGQGLQFLFEYFSETQRNKGNFPGRFSGRQFSNSRSEMNVSTLELGDSALYLCASSTDSYQETQYFGPGTRLLVL.

This chain connects TRBV7-2 to TRBJ2-3; TRBD2 aligns across 8 bases. After removal of 5 bases from V and 2 bases from J, the junction contained 9 bases not matched to a gene. Germline V gene lookup returns CDR1 SGHTA and CDR2 FQGNSA. The CDR3 covers 16 residues. Here the CDR3 reads CASSPRLAGDTDTQYF. Written as DNA, the CDR3 is TGTGCCAGCAGCCCACGGCTAGCGGGTGACACAGATACGCAGTATTTT.